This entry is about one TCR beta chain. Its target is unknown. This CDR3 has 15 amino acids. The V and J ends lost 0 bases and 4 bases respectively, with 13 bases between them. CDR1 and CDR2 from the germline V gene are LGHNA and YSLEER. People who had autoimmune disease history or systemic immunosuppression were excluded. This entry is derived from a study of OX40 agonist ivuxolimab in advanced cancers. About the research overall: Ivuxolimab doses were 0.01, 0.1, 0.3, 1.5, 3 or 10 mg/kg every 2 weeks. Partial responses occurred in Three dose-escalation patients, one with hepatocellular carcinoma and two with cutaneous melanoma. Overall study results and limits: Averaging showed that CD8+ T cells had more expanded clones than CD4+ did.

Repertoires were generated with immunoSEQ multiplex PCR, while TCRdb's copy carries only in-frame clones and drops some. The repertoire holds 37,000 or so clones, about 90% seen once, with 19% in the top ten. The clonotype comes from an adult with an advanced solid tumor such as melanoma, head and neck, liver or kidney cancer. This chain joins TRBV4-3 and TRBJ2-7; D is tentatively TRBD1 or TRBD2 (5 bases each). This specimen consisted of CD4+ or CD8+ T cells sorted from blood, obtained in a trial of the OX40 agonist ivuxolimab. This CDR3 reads CASSQDWDPRYEQYF. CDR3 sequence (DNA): TGCGCCAGCAGCCAAGATTGGGACCCGAGATACGAGCAGTACTTC.